Only one count was recorded for the clone carrying this TCR beta chain. Its target is unknown. Clones were read by immunoSEQ multiplex PCR, and TCRdb kept only the in-frame ones, dropping some. The sample contains tens of thousands of clones, 84% of which appear only once. The entry originates in a study of monozygotic twins with cystic fibrosis. Study details: With about 15 PCR cycles, barcoded libraries came from about 2.9 micrograms of fragmented DNA. Notes on the study in general: Unrelated CF individuals shared fewer identical clonotypes than monozygotic CF twins. J usage was most co-twin-similar in 8 of 16 pairs, V in 13.

This CDR3 has 13 residues. Trimming removed 3 bases at V and 6 bases at J, with 12 bases between. Germline loops: CDR1 SGHDT, CDR2 YYEEEE. This TCR came from a girl aged 2 to 9 with cystic fibrosis. Material for sequencing was blood. The genes are TRBV5-6 and TRBJ1-2; D is unclear. The CDR3: CASSWRGMDGYTF. In DNA, the CDR3 is TGTGCCAGCAGCTGGCGGGGTATGGATGGCTACACCTTC.